These 6 T cell receptor beta chains share one sample of origin, sequenced in a study of T cells after yellow fever vaccination. Each CDR3 protein gets one entry after TCRdb re-called the 5' RACE reads with MiXCR. This sample has more than 300,000 distinct CDR3 sequences, with about 6.6% found just once. This specimen consisted of PBMCs, obtained roughly 46 days after the first yellow fever vaccination. The receptor set was obtained from a man younger than 35 who received the YFV17D yellow fever vaccine.

V usage is TRBV14 and J usage is TRBJ1-4; tentative D call: TRBD1 (5 bases). V gave up 1 base and J gave up 8 bases, with 14 bases separating them. Germline CDR1 reads SGHDN; CDR2 reads FVKESK. The CDR3 sequence is 15 residues long. CDR3 bases: TGTGCCAGCAGCCAAGGAACAGGTTATTGGGAAAAACTGTTTTTT. It is translated as CASSQGTGYWEKLFF.

The rearrangement links TRBV10-3 to TRBJ1-5; tentatively, D is TRBD1 (5 bases). V lost 9 bases and J lost 2, with 11 bases in between. CDR3 length: 13 residues. The V gene's germline CDR1 is ENHRY and CDR2 SYGVKD. The CDR3 spells CAIRGVGNQPQHF. The CDR3 DNA reads as TGTGCCATAAGGGGAGTTGGCAATCAGCCCCAGCATTTT.

This clonotype was recorded a few times. The V call is TRBV5-1, the J call TRBJ1-3; 7 positions agree with TRBD1. The CDR3 totals 15 residues. With V trimmed by 4 bases and J by 0 bases, 4 bases remained unmatched. In germline, CDR1 is SGHRS, CDR2 YFSETQ. CDR3 coding DNA: TGCGCCAGCAGCGCCACAGGGGTCTCTGGAAACACCATATATTTT. Amino acids: CASSATGVSGNTIYF.

The rearrangement joins TRBV5-6 to TRBJ2-7; TRBD1 aligns across 8 bases. The CDR3 is made up of 16 amino acids. Trimming removed 0 bases from V and 7 bases from J; junction bases left unmatched: 12. Germline V gene data show CDR1 as SGHDT and CDR2 as YYEEEE. Here the CDR3 DNA reads TGTGCCAGCAGCTTGGGGCCGGACAGGGAAGTGAGAGAGCAGTACTTC. Its protein product is CASSLGPDREVREQYF.

This clonotype occurred many times. V usage is TRBV7-9 and J usage is TRBJ2-3; 8 bases align to TRBD2. CDR1 is SEHNR and CDR2 is FQNEAQ in the germline V gene (reference sequence). Trimming cost V 4 bases and J 4 bases; bases outside gene matches: 7. This CDR3 spans 15 amino acids. The CDR3 is CASSSDGGAADTQYF. CDR3 nucleotides: TGTGCCAGCAGCTCGGACGGGGGGGCCGCAGATACGCAGTATTTT.

The chain has TRBV5-4 and TRBJ2-7; D might be TRBD2 (5 bases). The CDR3 has 15 amino acids. With 0 bases removed from V and 4 bases from J, the gap between germline ends came to 14 bases. Germline loops: CDR1 SGHNT, CDR2 YYREEE (reference sequence). DNA of the CDR3: TGTGCCAGCAGCTTGGACTTTCGGGGTAATTACGAGCAGTACTTC. Its translation: CASSLDFRGNYEQYF.